Listed below are T cell receptor beta chains from one sample, sequenced in a study of OX40 agonist ivuxolimab in advanced cancers. Profiling relied on immunoSEQ multiplex PCR, and the TCRdb table lists in-frame clones only, not all of them. The table records about 82,000 clones, roughly nine tenths of them present only once. Sequences were derived from CD4+ or CD8+ T cells sorted from blood, sampled in a trial of the OX40 agonist ivuxolimab. The receptors here all came from an adult with an advanced solid tumor such as melanoma, head and neck, liver or kidney cancer. CDR3s include the opening cysteine and the closing phenylalanine or tryptophan. A D gene is named only where the DNA matches it firmly. The size field is filled for only some rows; it gives once, few, many or a size class.

V gene	D gene	clone size	J gene	CDR3 length	CDR3 DNA	CDR3 protein
TRBV7-9	-	-	TRBJ2-1	13	TGTGCCAGCAGCCCAGGGACGGGAGTCCGGCAGTTCTTC	CASSPGTGVRQFF
TRBV10-3	-	-	TRBJ2-3	14	TGTGCCATCAGTGATCCCTCCCCTAGAGATACGCAGTATTTT	CAISDPSPRDTQYF
TRBV7-2	-	-	TRBJ1-4	12	TGTGCCAGCAGCATATGGGGGGAAAAACTGTTTTTT	CASSIWGEKLFF
TRBV19	-	-	TRBJ2-7	15	TGTGCCAGTAGTCCCTGGAGTAGCGCGGTATACGAGCAGTACTTC	CASSPWSSAVYEQYF
TRBV27	-	-	TRBJ1-5	15	TGTGCCAGCAGTTTGGCAGGTTTGCGCAATCAGCCCCAGCATTTT	CASSLAGLRNQPQHF
TRBV6-6	-	-	TRBJ2-2	13	TGTGCCAGCACTAAGCTAGAGGCCGGGGAGCTGTTTTTT	CASTKLEAGELFF
TRBV18	-	-	TRBJ1-1	13	TGTGCCAGCTCACCACTCTTAGAAACTGAAGCTTTCTTT	CASSPLLETEAFF
TRBV5-6	TRBD1	-	TRBJ2-7	14	TGTGCCAGCAGTCGTGGACAGGTCCAATACGAGCAGTACTTC	CASSRGQVQYEQYF
TRBV30	TRBD1	-	TRBJ1-5	13	TGCGCAGGGGGCTCGGTGGGGAATCAGCCCCAGCATTTT	CAGGSVGNQPQHF
TRBV27	-	-	TRBJ2-7	15	TGTGCCAGCAGTTCCCCCGACAGATCTTTCGCCGAGCAGTACTTC	CASSSPDRSFAEQYF
TRBV7-9	-	few	TRBJ1-4	15	TGTGCCAGCAGCTTAGCTGCAGGGGCTAATGAAAAACTGTTTTTT	CASSLAAGANEKLFF
TRBV9	-	-	TRBJ1-1	18	TGTGCCAGCAGCGTAGCCGGGACGGGAGGTGCGAGGGACACTGAAGCTTTCTTT	CASSVAGTGGARDTEAFF
TRBV27	-	-	TRBJ2-5	14	TGTGCCAGCAGTTTACAGGGGTCTACAGAGACCCAGTACTTC	CASSLQGSTETQYF